This TCR beta chain was documented in a study of T cell responses to AZD1222 COVID-19 vaccine. The protocol was immunoSEQ multiplex PCR, while the TCRdb copy is restricted to in-frame clones and leaves out a portion. Seen here are 45,000 to 50,000 clones, 89% observed once, and the top ten hold approximately 5%. Trimming left V 8 bases short and J 4 bases short, with 25 bases between. This CDR3 has 16 residues. Germline V gives CDR1 SGDLS, CDR2 YYNGEE. The genes are TRBV9 and TRBJ2-7; TRBD2 might be the D (5 bases). The receptor was isolated from an adult who received the AZD1222 COVID-19 vaccine. Sequenced material: peripheral blood, taken 28 days after the second AZD1222 dose. In nucleotides, the CDR3 is TGTGCCAGACTTCTACCCCAAGTGAGCGGATATTACGAGCAGTACTTC. Translated: CARLLPQVSGYYEQYF.